These 6 T cell receptor beta chains were sequenced from one sample in a study of vaccination and CD4 T cells after COVID-19 (dated by TCRdb to the early 2020s). The antigens of these receptors remain unknown. This specimen's treatment or condition label, interpreted: roughly 10-day PBMC culture with coronavirus spike peptide pools or control peptides (ViraFEST assay). Receptors were amplified or captured by PCR. Sequencing took place on an Illumina iSeq 100. At the Johns Hopkins FTIC core, DNA from the cultured CD4+ T cells underwent TCR sequencing with the Oncomine TCR Beta short-read assay. TCRdb trimmed public reads at Q25 via fastp, called clones via MiXCR and kept in-frame beta chains. Records with the same CDR3 protein are collapsed into one entry carrying the most frequent genes and DNA. For this sample there are around 13,000 distinct CDR3 sequences; around half appear just once. The ten largest clones capture 15% of the sample.

Sequencing was done on a sample of CD4+ T cells from blood, cultured in vitro. Receptors originate from a human donor who had recovered from COVID-19.

V is TRBV19 and J is TRBJ1-2; D perhaps matches TRBD1 (6 bases). Germline V lookup: CDR1 LNHDA, CDR2 SQIVND (reference sequence). The ends were cut back, 6 bases at V and 5 bases at J, with 13 bases in the middle. The CDR3 extends over 13 amino acids. The CDR3 DNA reads TGTGCCAGTAGCCAGAAAACAGGGTATGGCTACACCTTC. Its protein is CASSQKTGYGYTF.

In nucleotides, the CDR3 is TGTGCCAGCAGCTTGGACAGCACTGAAGCTTTCTTT. Amino acids: CASSLDSTEAFF. The V and J genes are TRBV7-2 and TRBJ1-1; D might be TRBD1 (6 bases). Germline CDR1 and CDR2: SGHTA and FQGNSA. The CDR3 consists of 12 residues. Trimming left V 3 bases short and J 4 bases short, with 6 bases between.

This clonotype has a handful of counts. V and J are TRBV6-1 and TRBJ1-1; D uncertain. Trimming took off 6 bases at V and 1 base at J, with 15 bases between the two ends. This CDR3 comprises 15 residues. The germline gives CDR1 MNHNS, CDR2 SASEGT. The CDR3 reads CASRRSPVQNTEAFF. CDR3 coding DNA: TGTGCCAGCAGACGATCCCCAGTCCAGAACACTGAAGCTTTCTTT.

V and J are TRBV5-1 and TRBJ2-3; maybe TRBD1 (7 bases). CDR1 and CDR2 from the germline V gene are SGHRS and YFSETQ. This CDR3 has 16 residues. Between the trimmed V and J ends, which lost 3 bases and 1 base, there was a span of 15 bases. This CDR3 is CASSSLTGEGTDTQYF. The CDR3 nucleotides are TGCGCCAGCAGCTCGCTAACAGGGGAGGGCACAGATACGCAGTATTTT.

V is TRBV4-2 and J is TRBJ2-6; D uncertain. This CDR3 has 20 residues. Germline CDR1 reads LGHNA; CDR2 reads YNFKEQ. V shed 0 bases and J shed 0 bases, with 18 bases lying between them. CDR3 sequence: CASSQDYNGVVGSGANVLTF. Here the CDR3 DNA reads TGTGCCAGCAGCCAAGATTACAATGGGGTCGTCGGCTCTGGGGCCAACGTCCTGACTTTC.

The chain couples TRBV7-9 to TRBJ1-1; possible D gene TRBD1, 5 bases. Trimming took 5 bases from V and 1 from J, leaving 14 bases between them. CDR3 length equals 15 residues. Germline CDR1 SEHNR, CDR2 FQNEAQ (reference sequence). The CDR3 protein is CASSQWGGENTEAFF. In nucleotides, the CDR3 is TGTGCCAGCAGCCAATGGGGCGGAGAGAACACTGAAGCTTTCTTT.